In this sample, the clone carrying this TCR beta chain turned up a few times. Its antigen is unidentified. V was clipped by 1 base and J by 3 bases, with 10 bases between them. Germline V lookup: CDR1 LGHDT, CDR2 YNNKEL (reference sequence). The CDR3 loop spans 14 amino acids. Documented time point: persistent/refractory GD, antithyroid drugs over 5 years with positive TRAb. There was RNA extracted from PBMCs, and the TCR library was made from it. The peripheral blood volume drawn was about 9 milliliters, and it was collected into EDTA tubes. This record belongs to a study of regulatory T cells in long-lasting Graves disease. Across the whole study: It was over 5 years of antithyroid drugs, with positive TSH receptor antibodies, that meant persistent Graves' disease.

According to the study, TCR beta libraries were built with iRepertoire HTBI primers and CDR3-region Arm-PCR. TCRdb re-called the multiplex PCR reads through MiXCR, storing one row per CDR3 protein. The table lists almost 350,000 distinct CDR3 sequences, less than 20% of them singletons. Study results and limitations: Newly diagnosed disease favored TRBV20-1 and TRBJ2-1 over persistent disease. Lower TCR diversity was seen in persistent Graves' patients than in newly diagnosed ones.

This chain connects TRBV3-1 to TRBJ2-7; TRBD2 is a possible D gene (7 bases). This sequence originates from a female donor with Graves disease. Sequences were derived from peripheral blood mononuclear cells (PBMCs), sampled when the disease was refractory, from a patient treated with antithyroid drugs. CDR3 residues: CASSQGGGDYEQYF. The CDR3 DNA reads TGTGCCAGCAGCCAAGGAGGGGGGGACTACGAGCAGTACTTC.